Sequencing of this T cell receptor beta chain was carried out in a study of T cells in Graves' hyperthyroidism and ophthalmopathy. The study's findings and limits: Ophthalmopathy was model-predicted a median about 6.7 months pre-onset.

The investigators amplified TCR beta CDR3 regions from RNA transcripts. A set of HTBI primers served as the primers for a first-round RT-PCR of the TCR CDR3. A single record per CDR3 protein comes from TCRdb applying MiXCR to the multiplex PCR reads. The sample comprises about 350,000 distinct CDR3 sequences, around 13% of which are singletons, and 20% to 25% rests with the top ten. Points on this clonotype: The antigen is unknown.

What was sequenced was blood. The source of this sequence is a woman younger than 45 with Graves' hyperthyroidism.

CDR3 DNA sequence: TGTGCCAGCAGTTACGACAGACTAGATCAGCCCCAGCATTTT. Translation: CASSYDRLDQPQHF. The chain joins TRBV6-2 or TRBV6-3 to TRBJ1-5; possible D gene TRBD1, 5 bases. The V end lost 2 bases, the J end lost 5 bases, and 10 bases lay between the germline ends. Germline V gene sequence: CDR1 MNHEY, CDR2 SVGEGT. CDR3 length: 14 amino acids.